This record covers a single TCR beta chain. Its antigen is not identified. The sample comes from a study of cytomegalovirus exposure and HLA in healthy donors. Primers: 60 Vbeta forward and 13 Jbeta reverse. Measured with immunoSEQ multiplex PCR; TCRdb has only the in-frame clones, and not every one. The data contain around 130,000 clones, about three quarters of them singletons. Donors showed nominal health when sampled, although they likely had unrecorded immune exposures. Study-wide results and limits: Per published reports, the classifier diagnosed cytomegalovirus status with high specificity and sensitivity. Exclusion as indistinguishable affected some V segments, including TRBV6-2 and TRBV6-3. Highly shared variants forming one cluster were likely a sequencing artifact.

CDR1 and CDR2 from the germline V gene are LGHNA and YNFKEQ. There are 14 residues in the CDR3. V lost 0 bases, J lost 5 bases, and 10 bases lay in between. The genes are TRBV4-2 and TRBJ1-2; D might be TRBD1 (6 bases). The sample comprised PBMCs. The receptor was isolated from a man in his forties or fifties in good health and CMV-seropositive. The CDR3 bases are TGTGCCAGCAGCCAAGAGACAGGTCAATATGGCTACACCTTC. Amino acids: CASSQETGQYGYTF.